This TCR beta chain stems from a study of blood T cell repertoires in COVID-19. Study at large: From the United States, Italy and Spain came samples of acute and convalescent COVID-19. T cells, B-cell-depleted T cells, or PBMCs supplied cDNA or gDNA.

Authors' methods: Reference gene primer amplification yielded estimated nucleated cell counts. Repertoires were generated with immunoSEQ multiplex PCR, while TCRdb's copy carries only in-frame clones and drops some. The DNA gave D and trimming, while V, J and clone size come from that table. The sample has 400,000 to 550,000 clones; 75% to 90% are singletons. Germline CDR1 reads MDHEN; CDR2 reads SYDVKM. This CDR3 is 13 amino acids long. V lost 6 bases and J lost 1; bases outside the gene matches: 2. The receptor was isolated from a young woman with acute or convalescent COVID-19. This chain links TRBV28 with TRBJ1-1; 7 bases are shared with TRBD1. Sequencing used peripheral blood. CDR3 DNA: TGTGCCAGCAGGGGGGACAGGAACACTGAAGCTTTCTTT. This encodes CASRGDRNTEAFF.